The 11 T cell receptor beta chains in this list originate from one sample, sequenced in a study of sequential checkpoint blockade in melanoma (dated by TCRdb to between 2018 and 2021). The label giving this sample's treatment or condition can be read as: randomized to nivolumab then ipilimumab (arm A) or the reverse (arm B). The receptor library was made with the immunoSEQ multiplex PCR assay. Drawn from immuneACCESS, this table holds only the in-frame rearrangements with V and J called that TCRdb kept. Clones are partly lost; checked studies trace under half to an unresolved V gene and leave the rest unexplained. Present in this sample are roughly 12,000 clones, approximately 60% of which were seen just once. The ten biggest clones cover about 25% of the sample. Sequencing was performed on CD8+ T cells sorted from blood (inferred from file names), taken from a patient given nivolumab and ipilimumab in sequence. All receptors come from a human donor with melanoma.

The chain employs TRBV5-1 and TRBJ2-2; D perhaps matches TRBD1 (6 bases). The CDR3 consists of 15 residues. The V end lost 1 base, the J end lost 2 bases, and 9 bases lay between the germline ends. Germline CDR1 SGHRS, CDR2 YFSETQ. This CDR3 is CASSLRTDNTGELFF. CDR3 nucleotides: TGCGCCAGCAGCTTGCGGACAGACAACACCGGGGAGCTGTTTTTT.

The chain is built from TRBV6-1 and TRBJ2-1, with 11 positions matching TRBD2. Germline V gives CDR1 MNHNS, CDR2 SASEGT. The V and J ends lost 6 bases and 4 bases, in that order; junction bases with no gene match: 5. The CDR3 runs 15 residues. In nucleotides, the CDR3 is TGTGCCAGCAGGGCTCTAGCGGGAGGATACAATGAGCAGTTCTTC. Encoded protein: CASRALAGGYNEQFF.

The CDR3 nucleotides are TGTGCCAGTAGTATCGCGGGCTACAATGAGCAGTTCTTC. Protein: CASSIAGYNEQFF. The chain links TRBV19 to TRBJ2-1, with D maybe TRBD2 (5 bases). V was pared by 3 bases and J by 3 bases, with 6 bases between. This CDR3 has 13 amino acids. Germline V lookup: CDR1 LNHDA, CDR2 SQIVND (reference sequence).

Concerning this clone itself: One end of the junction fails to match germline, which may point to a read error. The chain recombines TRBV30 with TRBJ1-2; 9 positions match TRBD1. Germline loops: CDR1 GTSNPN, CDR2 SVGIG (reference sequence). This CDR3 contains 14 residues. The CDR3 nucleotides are TGTGCCCGGAGTTGGGGGACAGGGTTATATGGCTACACCTTC. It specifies CARSWGTGLYGYTF.

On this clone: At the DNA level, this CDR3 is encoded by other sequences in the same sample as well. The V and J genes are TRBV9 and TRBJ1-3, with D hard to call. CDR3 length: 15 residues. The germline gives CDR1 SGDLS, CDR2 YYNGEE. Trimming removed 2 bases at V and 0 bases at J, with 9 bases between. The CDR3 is CASSVAGNSGNTIYF. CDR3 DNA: TGTGCCAGCAGCGTGGCCGGGAACTCTGGAAACACCATATATTTT.

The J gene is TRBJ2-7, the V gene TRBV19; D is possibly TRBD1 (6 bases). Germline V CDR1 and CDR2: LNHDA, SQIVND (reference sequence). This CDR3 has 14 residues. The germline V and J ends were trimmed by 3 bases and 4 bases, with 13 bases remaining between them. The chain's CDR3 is CASSMDRLGYEQYF. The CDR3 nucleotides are TGTGCCAGTAGTATGGACAGATTGGGTTACGAGCAGTACTTC.

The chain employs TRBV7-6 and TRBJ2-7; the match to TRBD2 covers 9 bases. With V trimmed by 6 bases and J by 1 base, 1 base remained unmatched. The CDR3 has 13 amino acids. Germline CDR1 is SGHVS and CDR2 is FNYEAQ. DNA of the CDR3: TGTGCCAGCAGGACTAGCGGTTCCTACGAGCAGTACTTC. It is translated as CASRTSGSYEQYF.

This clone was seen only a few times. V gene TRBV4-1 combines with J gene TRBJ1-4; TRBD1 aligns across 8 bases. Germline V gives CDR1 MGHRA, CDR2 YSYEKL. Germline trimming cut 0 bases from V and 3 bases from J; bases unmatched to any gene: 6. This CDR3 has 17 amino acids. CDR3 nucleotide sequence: TGCGCCAGCAGCCAAGAAAGGACAGGGCGGGCTAATGAAAAACTGTTTTTT. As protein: CASSQERTGRANEKLFF.

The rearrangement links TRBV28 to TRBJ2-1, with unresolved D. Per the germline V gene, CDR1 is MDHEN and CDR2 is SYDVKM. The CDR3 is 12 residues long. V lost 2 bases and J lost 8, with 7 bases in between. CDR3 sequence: CASSLVEYEQFF. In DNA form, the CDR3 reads TGTGCCAGCAGTTTAGTAGAGTATGAGCAGTTCTTC. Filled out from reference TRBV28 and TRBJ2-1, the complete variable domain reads DVKVTQSSRYLVKRTGEKVFLECVQDMDHENMFWYRQDPGLGLRLIYFSYDVKMKEKGDIPEGYSVSREKKERFSLILESASTNQTSMYLCASSLVEYEQFFGPGTRLTVL.

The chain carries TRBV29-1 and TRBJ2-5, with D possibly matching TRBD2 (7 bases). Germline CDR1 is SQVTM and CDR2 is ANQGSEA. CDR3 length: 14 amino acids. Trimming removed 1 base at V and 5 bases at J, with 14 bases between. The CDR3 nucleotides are TGCAGCGTTGAAGTTACAGGGCGGGGGGAGACCCAGTACTTC. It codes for CSVEVTGRGETQYF.

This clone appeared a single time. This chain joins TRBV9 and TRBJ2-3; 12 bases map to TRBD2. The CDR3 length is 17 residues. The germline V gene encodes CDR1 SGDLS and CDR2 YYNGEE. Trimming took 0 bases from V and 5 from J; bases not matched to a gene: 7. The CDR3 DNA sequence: TGTGCCAGCAGCGTAGAGGCTAGCGGGGGGGCGGTAGATACGCAGTATTTT. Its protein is CASSVEASGGAVDTQYF.